This T cell receptor beta chain was sequenced during a study of blood T cell repertoires in COVID-19 (dated by TCRdb to 2020 to 2021). For context, the study as a whole: Samples covering the acute and convalescent phases of COVID-19 were provided by collaborators in the United States, Italy and Spain. The prospective study material was composed of cDNA or gDNA derived from T cells, B-cell-depleted T cells, or PBMCs. The dataset comprised deeply sampled blood TCRbeta repertoires from subjects exposed to, actively infected with, or recovered from COVID-19. The repertoires were made available in a free public database intended to serve as a resource for research on the immune response to SARS-CoV-2. The samples were drawn from the first 160 participants of the ongoing ImmuneRACE study and from 1,200 or so subjects provided by 6 global collaborators. A de-identified subject ID, COVID-19 status, age in years and sex were almost always included in the sample metadata. Where available, HLA class I and class II types were taken from metadata supplied by the sample provider and were not determined by assay-based typing.

On the study overall, not on this receptor specifically: How much clinical and demographic metadata was included differed by source and by participant, and the metadata was provided uncurated.

A remark on this clone: Its cognate antigen has yet to be identified. The input lacks base qualities; no much larger clone sits a single base away.

TCRbeta CDR3 regions were amplified from genomic DNA using the immunoSEQ Assay, a bias-controlled multiplex PCR. Processing in the source paper ran as follows. The number of nucleated cells in each sample was estimated by amplification of reference gene primers within the assay. To quantify the absolute abundance of each unique TCRbeta CDR3 rearrangement, sequence reads were collapsed and filtered. For each sample, productive Simpson clonality was calculated as the square root of Simpson's diversity index over productive rearrangements. TCRdb obtained this table from immuneACCESS and retained in-frame rearrangements with V and J assigned. These tables miss some clones; where compared with another copy, unresolved V genes account for less than half of the shortfall, and the remainder is unexplained. V and J calls and clone size are as listed in that table; D and trimming were resolved from the DNA. The sample data list roughly 250,000 clones, and roughly nine tenths of these were observed just once. The ten largest clones take up approximately 12% of the sample.

V and J are trimmed by 2 bases and 6 bases, and the gene matches miss 5 bases of the junction. Inclusive of the bounding cysteine and phenylalanine, the CDR3 is 15 residues long. The read is trimmed to its CDR3 DNA, 45 bases read in frame from base 1. From the germline V gene, CDR1 is SGHRS and CDR2 is YFSETQ. In Seattle, one collaborating source enrolled patients while the infection was active and tracked those patients longitudinally over the course of disease. Whole blood was collected in K2EDTA tubes by collaborating institutions according to the institutions' own protocols. Collaborator samples were shipped for TCRbeta analysis as frozen whole blood, isolated PBMCs, or DNA extracted from either sample type.

The V and J segments used are TRBV5-1 and TRBJ2-3; TRBD2 lines up with 11 middle nucleotides. The source is a woman aged 25-40 years with COVID-19, enrolled during active disease. Sequencing input: peripheral blood. CDR3 protein: CASSFQLAGADTQYF. The nucleotide sequence reads as follows: TGCGCCAGCAGCTTCCAACTAGCGGGGGCGGATACGCAGTATTTT.